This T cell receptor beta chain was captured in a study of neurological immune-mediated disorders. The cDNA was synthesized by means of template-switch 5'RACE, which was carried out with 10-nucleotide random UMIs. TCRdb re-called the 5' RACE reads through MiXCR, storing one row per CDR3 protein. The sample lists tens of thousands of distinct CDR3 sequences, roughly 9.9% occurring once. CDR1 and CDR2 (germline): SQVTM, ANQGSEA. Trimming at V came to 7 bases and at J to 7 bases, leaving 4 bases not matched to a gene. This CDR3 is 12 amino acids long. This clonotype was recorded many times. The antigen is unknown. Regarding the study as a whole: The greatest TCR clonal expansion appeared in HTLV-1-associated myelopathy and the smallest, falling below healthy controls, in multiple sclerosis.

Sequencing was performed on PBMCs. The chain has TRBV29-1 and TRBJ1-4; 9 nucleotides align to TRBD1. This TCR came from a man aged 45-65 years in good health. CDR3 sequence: CSGRTGAEKLFF. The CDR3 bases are TGCAGCGGAAGGACAGGGGCTGAAAAACTGTTTTTT.